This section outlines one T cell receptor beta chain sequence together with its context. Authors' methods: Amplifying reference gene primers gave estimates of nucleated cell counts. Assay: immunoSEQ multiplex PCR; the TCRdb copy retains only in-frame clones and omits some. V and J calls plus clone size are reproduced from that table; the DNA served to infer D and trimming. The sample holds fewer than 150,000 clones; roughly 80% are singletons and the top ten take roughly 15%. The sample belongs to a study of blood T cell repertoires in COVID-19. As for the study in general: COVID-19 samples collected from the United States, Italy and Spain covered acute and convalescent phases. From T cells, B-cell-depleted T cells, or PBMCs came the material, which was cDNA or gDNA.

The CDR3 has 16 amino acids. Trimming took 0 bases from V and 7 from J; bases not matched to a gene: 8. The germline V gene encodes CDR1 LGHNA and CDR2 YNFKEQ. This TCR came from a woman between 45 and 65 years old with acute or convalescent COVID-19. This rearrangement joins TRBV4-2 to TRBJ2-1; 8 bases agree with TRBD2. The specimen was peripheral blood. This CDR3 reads CASSQELGGAQNEQFF. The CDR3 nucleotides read TGTGCCAGCAGCCAAGAACTCGGGGGGGCGCAAAATGAGCAGTTCTTC.